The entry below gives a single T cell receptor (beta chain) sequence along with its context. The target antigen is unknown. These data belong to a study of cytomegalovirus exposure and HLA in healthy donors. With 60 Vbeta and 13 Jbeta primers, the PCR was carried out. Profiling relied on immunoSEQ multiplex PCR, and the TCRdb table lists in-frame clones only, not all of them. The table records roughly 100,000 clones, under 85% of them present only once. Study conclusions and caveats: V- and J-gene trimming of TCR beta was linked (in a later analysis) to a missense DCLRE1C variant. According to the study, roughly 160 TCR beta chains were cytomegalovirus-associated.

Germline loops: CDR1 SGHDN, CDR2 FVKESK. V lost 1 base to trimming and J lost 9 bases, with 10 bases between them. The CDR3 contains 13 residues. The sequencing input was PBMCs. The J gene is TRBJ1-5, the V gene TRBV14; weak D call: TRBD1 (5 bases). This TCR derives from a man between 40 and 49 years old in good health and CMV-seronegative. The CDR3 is CASSQASQGPQHF. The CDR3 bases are TGTGCCAGCAGCCAAGCATCCCAGGGGCCCCAGCATTTT.